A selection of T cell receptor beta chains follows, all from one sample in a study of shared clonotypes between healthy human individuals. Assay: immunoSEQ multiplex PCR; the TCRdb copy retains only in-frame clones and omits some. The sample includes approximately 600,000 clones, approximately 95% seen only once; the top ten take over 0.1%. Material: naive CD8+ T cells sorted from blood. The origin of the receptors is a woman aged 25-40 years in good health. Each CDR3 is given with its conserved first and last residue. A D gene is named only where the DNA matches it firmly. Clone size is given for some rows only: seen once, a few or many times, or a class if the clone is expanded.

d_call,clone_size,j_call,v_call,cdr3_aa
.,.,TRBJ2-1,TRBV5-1,CASSLEFPPGNEQFF
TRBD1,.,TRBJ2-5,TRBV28,CASSSGQGLMETQYF
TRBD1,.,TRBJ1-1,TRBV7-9,CASSPTTGLNTEAFF
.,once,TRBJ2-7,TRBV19,CASMAGDRYEQYF
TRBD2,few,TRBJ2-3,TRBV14,CASSNRLAGEDTQYF
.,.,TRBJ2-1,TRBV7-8,CASSLVDYRSSSYNEQFF
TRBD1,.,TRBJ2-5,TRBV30,CAWSKGQGVETQYF
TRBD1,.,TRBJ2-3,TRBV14,CASSQTRDRVKGSDTQYF
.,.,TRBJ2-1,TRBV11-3,CASSLDYYNEQFF
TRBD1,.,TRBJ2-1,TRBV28,CASSPSLFGTGGRGQFF
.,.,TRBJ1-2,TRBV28,CASSSTGARTSHTF